The clone carrying this T cell receptor (beta chain) has ten or more counts. Its antigen is undetermined. The data stem from a study of T cell repertoires in cytomegalovirus infection. Study-wide context: Matching HLA type and CMV infection were both indicated by public TCR beta signatures.

Notes on the study in general: Summed frequency of shared TCR beta families picked out CMV carriers who also had the relevant HLA. HLA-C-restricted CMV-specific TCR beta clonotypes prevailed in the ex vivo response.

Trimming took off 5 bases at V and 0 bases at J, with 13 bases between the two ends. The V gene's germline CDR1 is SGHTA and CDR2 FQGTGA. The CDR3 runs to 15 residues. TCRdb re-analysed the reads in MiXCR, keeping a single row per CDR3 protein. Of fewer than 250,000 distinct CDR3 sequences listed, 9% to 15% are singletons. The clonotype was recovered from a human donor in good health (CMV status not recorded). Some clones in this sample may be carry-over from other donors' samples. Sequenced: PBMCs. The V gene is TRBV7-3, the J gene TRBJ2-5; unclear D gene. Here the CDR3 reads CASSPYGPNQETQYF. DNA for the CDR3: TGTGCCAGCAGCCCCTACGGTCCGAACCAAGAGACCCAGTACTTC.